The present TCR beta chain was sequenced within a study of read filtering for tumor transcriptome and immune sequencing. About the study: After DNase treatment, RNA was made into whole-transcriptome libraries.

About this clonotype itself: At one end, the junction sequence differs from germline, possibly due to a read error.

This library used roughly 400 ng RNA and molecular barcoded adaptors spanning alpha/delta and beta/gamma chains. TCRdb re-derived calls from the reads in MiXCR, one entry per CDR3 protein. The sample has tens of thousands of distinct CDR3 sequences; around 21% are singletons. Sampling of bone marrow took place during active disease in every patient. Germline V gene data show CDR1 as DFQATT and CDR2 as SNEGSKA (reference sequence). This CDR3 has 14 residues. This chain joins TRBV20-1 and TRBJ2-1; TRBD2 might be the D (5 bases). The TCR comes from a donor over 35 with multiple myeloma. Sequencing used a population of CD138-negative cells sorted from bone marrow. The CDR3 DNA follows: TGCAGCGCTAGATCCAGCGGTACCCACAATGCGCAGTTCTTC. Its protein is CSARSSGTHNAQFF.